The 2 T cell receptor beta chains presented below share a single source sample, sequenced in a study of T cells in localized non-small cell lung cancer. Data came from immunoSEQ multiplex PCR; TCRdb stores just in-frame clones and leaves some out. The table has 2,000 to 2,500 clones, 20% to 25% seen once. The material sequenced was lung tumor tissue, taken before any cancer treatment. All receptors derive from a man aged 35 to 69 with stage II lung adenocarcinoma.

Only a few counts were recorded for this clone. J is TRBJ1-3 and V is TRBV9, with a weak D call TRBD1 (5 bases). The CDR3 has 17 residues. Germline V gene sequence: CDR1 SGDLS, CDR2 YYNGEE. Trimming removed 4 bases at V and 0 bases at J, with 17 bases between. CDR3 region: CASSPILQDVSGNTIYF. The CDR3 DNA is TGTGCCAGCAGCCCGATTCTACAGGACGTCTCTGGAAACACCATATATTTT. Together with reference TRBV9 and TRBJ1-3, the CDR3 gives the full variable domain: DSGVTQTPKHLITATGQRVTLRCSPRSGDLSVYWYQQSLDQGLQFLIQYYNGEERAKGNILERFSAQQFPDLHSELNLSSLELGDSALYFCASSPILQDVSGNTIYFGEGSWLTVV.

V is TRBV6-8 and J is TRBJ1-3, with a tentative D call TRBD1 (5 bases). This CDR3 region has 13 residues. Trimming took 5 bases from V and 7 from J, leaving 12 bases between them. Germline V gene data show CDR1 as MNHGY and CDR2 as SAAAGT. CDR3 amino acids: CASSGDGGNTIYF. The CDR3 DNA follows: TGTGCCAGCAGTGGGGACGGAGGGAACACCATATATTTT.